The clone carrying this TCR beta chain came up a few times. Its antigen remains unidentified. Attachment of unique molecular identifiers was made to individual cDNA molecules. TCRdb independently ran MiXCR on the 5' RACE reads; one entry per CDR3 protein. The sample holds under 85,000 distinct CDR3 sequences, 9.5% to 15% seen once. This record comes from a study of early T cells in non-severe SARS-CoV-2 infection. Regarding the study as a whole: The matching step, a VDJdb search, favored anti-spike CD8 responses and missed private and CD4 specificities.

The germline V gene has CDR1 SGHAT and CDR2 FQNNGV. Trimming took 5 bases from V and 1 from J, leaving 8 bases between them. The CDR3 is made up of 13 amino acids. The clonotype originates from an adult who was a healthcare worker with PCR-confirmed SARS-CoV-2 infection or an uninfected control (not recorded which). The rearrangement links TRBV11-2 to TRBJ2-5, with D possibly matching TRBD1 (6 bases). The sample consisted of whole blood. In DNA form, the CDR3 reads TGTGCCAGCAGCGGGACATTCCAAGAGACCCAGTACTTC. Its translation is CASSGTFQETQYF.